What follows are 13 T cell receptor beta chains derived from one specimen sequenced in a study of blood T cell repertoires in COVID-19. Profiling relied on immunoSEQ multiplex PCR, and the TCRdb table lists in-frame clones only, not all of them. The table includes a few hundred thousand clones, approximately 89% detected once. The sequenced sample was PBMCs or T cells enriched from blood (not recorded which). Source of these receptors: a man aged 25-45 years who had recovered from COVID-19.

This clone was seen a few times. V gene TRBV11-3 combines with J gene TRBJ1-6; TRBD1 is a possible D gene (6 bases). Germline values: CDR1 SGHNT, CDR2 YENEEA. CDR3 length: 14 residues. The ends were cut back, 5 bases at V and 7 bases at J, with 12 bases in the middle. The CDR3 nucleotides are TGTGCCAGCAGCCTGGGACAAAGGAATTCACCCCTCCACTTT. Amino acids: CASSLGQRNSPLHF.

The chain joins TRBV10-3 to TRBJ1-3, with TRBD1 matching 7 bases. CDR3 size: 13 residues. The ends lost 3 bases at V and 10 bases at J; junction bases unmatched: 6. Germline assignment: CDR1 ENHRY and CDR2 SYGVKD. This CDR3 is CAISDGPGGTIYF. The CDR3 region has the DNA TGTGCCATCAGTGACGGGCCAGGGGGAACCATATATTTT.

CDR3 sequence reads: CSAGGRRLNTEAFF. The CDR3 DNA is TGCAGTGCTGGTGGGCGGCGGCTGAACACTGAAGCTTTCTTT. The chain employs TRBV20-1 and TRBJ1-1; D gene uncertain. The CDR3 runs to 14 residues. Germline-derived CDR1 and CDR2 are DFQATT and SNEGSKA (reference sequence). The ends were cut back, 5 bases at V and 0 bases at J, with 13 bases in the middle.

The chain has TRBV15 and TRBJ1-5; TRBD1 matches 7 bases. Germline-derived CDR1 and CDR2 are LNHNV and YYDKDF (reference sequence). Germline trimming cut 4 bases from V and 1 base from J; bases unmatched to any gene: 4. The CDR3 is 15 amino acids. CDR3 amino acids: CATSIDRASNQPQHF. DNA of the CDR3: TGTGCCACCAGCATAGACAGGGCAAGCAATCAGCCCCAGCATTTT.

In its sample, this clone was seen a few times. The genes are TRBV6-1 and TRBJ1-2; 8 nucleotides line up with TRBD1. CDR3 length: 18 amino acids. The ends lost 2 bases at V and 3 bases at J; junction bases unmatched: 14. Germline V gene lookup returns CDR1 MNHNS and CDR2 SASEGT. The CDR3 DNA reads as TGTGCCAGCAGTGAATTAAAGGGACAGGCCTTGTGGTACTATGGCTACACCTTC. It yields the protein CASSELKGQALWYYGYTF.

The chain combines TRBV6-4 with TRBJ1-1, with TRBD1 identical over 11 bases. V lost 7 bases and J lost 6; bases outside the gene matches: 7. CDR1 is MRHNA and CDR2 is SNTAGT in the germline V gene. The CDR3 sequence is 14 residues long. CDR3 region: CASTRDRGGSEAFF. CDR3 nucleotide sequence: TGTGCCAGCACCCGGGACAGGGGGGGGTCTGAAGCTTTCTTT.

V is TRBV7-8 and J is TRBJ2-2; 14 bases agree with TRBD2. The CDR3 runs 20 residues. V was clipped by 4 bases and J by 4 bases; unmatched bases: 14. Per the germline V gene, CDR1 is SGHVS and CDR2 is FQNEAQ. The CDR3 DNA sequence: TGTGCCAGCAGCTCCGCCAGACTAGCGGGGGGGCCCCCGGGCACCGGGGAGCTGTTTTTT. Its protein product is CASSSARLAGGPPGTGELFF.

This chain joins TRBV3-1 (or the pseudogene TRBV3-2) and TRBJ1-1; a weak D match, TRBD1 (5 bases). The germline V gene has CDR1 LGHDT and CDR2 YNNKEL (reference sequence). Deletions cut 4 bases from V and 3 bases from J, with 15 bases between. The CDR3 runs 15 residues. DNA of the CDR3: TGTGCCAGCAGCCCGGGACTGGGCGCTCACACTGAAGCTTTCTTT. It yields the protein CASSPGLGAHTEAFF.

The rearrangement joins TRBV20-1 to TRBJ2-6; D might be TRBD1 (6 bases). The V gene's germline CDR1 is DFQATT and CDR2 SNEGSKA (reference sequence). Trimming pared 3 bases from V and 4 bases from J, leaving 19 bases between. The CDR3 covers 17 residues. CDR3 bases: TGCAGTGCTAGTTTACCAGGGGCTCCTGGGGGGGCCAACGTCCTGACTTTC. This translates into CSASLPGAPGGANVLTF.

This chain uses TRBV4-1 with TRBJ2-3, with a possible D match to TRBD1 (5 bases). The germline V gene encodes CDR1 MGHRA and CDR2 YSYEKL. The length of the CDR3 is 16 residues. V lost 0 bases and J 3 bases, leaving 13 bases between the germline ends. The CDR3, as DNA: TGCGCCAGCAGCCAAGATAGGGGATACCCGACAGATACGCAGTATTTT. This sequence encodes CASSQDRGYPTDTQYF.

The CDR3 bases are TGTGCCAGCAGCGTAGCGTCGGCTGGAAACACCATATATTTT. Protein sequence: CASSVASAGNTIYF. The rearrangement links TRBV9 to TRBJ1-3; no clear D. Germline V gene data show CDR1 as SGDLS and CDR2 as YYNGEE. CDR3 length: 14 amino acids. The V end lost 0 bases, the J end lost 2 bases, and 6 bases lay between the germline ends. The full variable domain, completed using reference TRBV9 and TRBJ1-3, is DSGVTQTPKHLITATGQRVTLRCSPRSGDLSVYWYQQSLDQGLQFLIQYYNGEERAKGNILERFSAQQFPDLHSELNLSSLELGDSALYFCASSVASAGNTIYFGEGSWLTVV.

The V and J genes are TRBV18 and TRBJ1-2; D call uncertain. The CDR3 length is 12 residues. With 2 bases removed from V and 6 bases from J, the gap between germline ends came to 7 bases. Germline V CDR1 and CDR2: KGHSH, LQKENI. CDR3 bases: TGTGCCAGCTCACCAAGCCGGGATGGCTACACCTTC. Protein product: CASSPSRDGYTF.

The chain links TRBV11-1 to TRBJ1-2; TRBD1 is a possible D gene (6 bases). Germline V CDR1 and CDR2: SGHAT, FQDESV (reference sequence). The CDR3 extends over 13 amino acids. V lost 4 bases to trimming and J lost 4 bases, with 10 bases between them. The CDR3 coding sequence is TGTGCCAGCAGCTCCGGGGGGCTCTATGGCTACACCTTC. Protein product: CASSSGGLYGYTF.